Listed here are 23 T cell receptor beta chains from one sample, sequenced in a study of blood T cell repertoires in COVID-19. The repertoire was sequenced with immunoSEQ multiplex PCR; TCRdb's copy has only in-frame clones and lacks some. The sample has about 300,000 clones, 89% seen once. Sequences were obtained from PBMCs or T cells enriched from blood (not recorded which). The receptors stem from a woman aged 45-65 years who had been exposed to COVID-19.

The chain is built from TRBV18 and TRBJ1-4; 8 bases are shared with TRBD1. V trimming: 1 base; J trimming: 8 bases; junction bases outside the gene matches: 15. CDR1 and CDR2 from the germline V gene are KGHSH and LQKENI. CDR3 length: 18 residues. In DNA form, the CDR3 reads TGTGCCAGCTCACCACTCTTGTCCGCGACAGGGGAGGAAGAAAAACTGTTTTTT. Protein product: CASSPLLSATGEEEKLFF.

The V call is TRBV6-5, the J call TRBJ1-2; possibly TRBD1 for D (5 bases). There are 14 residues in the CDR3. Germline V gene lookup returns CDR1 MNHEY and CDR2 SVGAGI. Trimming pared 7 bases from V and 5 bases from J, leaving 17 bases between. The CDR3 loop is CASKRGEGGYGYTF. CDR3 DNA: TGTGCCAGCAAAAGAGGGGAGGGAGGTTATGGCTACACCTTC.

V is TRBV10-3 and J is TRBJ1-5; D is unresolved. V was cut by 0 bases and J by 3 bases, with 3 bases left in between. The CDR3 is made up of 13 amino acids. Germline V CDR1 and CDR2: ENHRY, SYGVKD. CDR3 sequence (DNA): TGTGCCATCAGTGAGTCTCTCAATCAGCCCCAGCATTTT. Translating gives CAISESLNQPQHF.

The chain carries TRBV4-1 and TRBJ1-1, with 7 bases aligning to TRBD1. Looked up from germline, CDR1 is MGHRA and CDR2 is YSYEKL. This CDR3 spans 13 amino acids. V was pared by 5 bases and J by 7 bases, with 7 bases of the junction left unmatched. CDR3 DNA: TGCGCCAGCAGCTTTACAGGGGTTTTTGAAGCTTTCTTT. Translation: CASSFTGVFEAFF.

Here the CDR3 reads CASSPLAGEETQYF. CDR3 in DNA: TGTGCCAGCTCACCCCTCGCAGGGGAAGAGACCCAGTACTTC. V usage is TRBV18 and J usage is TRBJ2-5; maybe TRBD1 (6 bases). V was pared by 3 bases and J by 3 bases, with 11 bases between. This CDR3 region has 14 residues. From germline, CDR1 is KGHSH and CDR2 LQKENI.

V gene TRBV2 combines with J gene TRBJ1-6, with 9 bases aligning to TRBD1. The CDR3 loop spans 14 amino acids. Germline CDR1 SNHLY, CDR2 FYNNEI. The junction had 1 base not matched to a gene; V was cut back by 4 bases and J by 6 bases. The CDR3 DNA reads TGTGCCAGCAGTGCGACAGGGGGTAATTCACCCCTCCACTTT. Protein product: CASSATGGNSPLHF.

The V gene is TRBV2, the J gene TRBJ2-1; TRBD1 matches 9 bases. CDR1 is SNHLY and CDR2 is FYNNEI in the germline V gene. The CDR3 runs to 16 residues. V was clipped by 6 bases and J by 8 bases; unmatched bases: 14. DNA of the CDR3: TGTGCCAGCAGAGCCCCCGGGACAGGGAGAGTTCATGAGCAGTTCTTC. This codes for CASRAPGTGRVHEQFF.

This clone showed up just once. The chain couples TRBV4-1 to TRBJ1-5; D might be TRBD1 (5 bases). This CDR3 has 15 amino acids. Germline values: CDR1 MGHRA, CDR2 YSYEKL. V lost 0 bases and J 6 bases, leaving 12 bases between the germline ends. DNA for the CDR3: TGCGCCAGCAGCCAAGAGGGGCAGAGAGGTCAGCCCCAGCATTTT. It translates to CASSQEGQRGQPQHF.

This rearrangement joins TRBV29-1 to TRBJ2-3; D gene uncertain. Looked up from germline, CDR1 is SQVTM and CDR2 is ANQGSEA. Trimming cost V 6 bases and J 1 base, with 17 bases left between them. The CDR3 spans 15 residues. CDR3 DNA: TGCAGCGTAGTTAATGGCGGAAAACGCACAGATACGCAGTATTTT. It yields the protein CSVVNGGKRTDTQYF.

This chain joins TRBV5-1 and TRBJ1-5, with D tentatively TRBD1 (5 bases). Germline V gene lookup returns CDR1 SGHRS and CDR2 YFSETQ. The length of the CDR3 is 15 residues. V was trimmed by 4 bases and J by 11 bases, leaving 22 bases between them. The CDR3 DNA follows: TGCGCCAGCAGCGAAGGGACGGGAGTTGGTCTGGCCCAGCATTTT. This gives the protein CASSEGTGVGLAQHF.

This chain joins TRBV19 and TRBJ1-2; 10 nucleotides agree with TRBD1. Germline values: CDR1 LNHDA, CDR2 SQIVND (reference sequence). The V and J ends lost 2 bases and 5 bases, in that order; junction bases with no gene match: 2. The CDR3 is 14 amino acids. CDR3 region: CASSILDRGYGYTF. CDR3 DNA sequence: TGTGCCAGTAGTATACTGGACAGGGGGTATGGCTACACCTTC. Drawing the rest from reference TRBV19 and TRBJ1-2, the complete variable domain is DGGITQSPKYLFRKEGQNVTLSCEQNLNHDAMYWYRQDPGQGLRLIYYSQIVNDFQKGDIAEGYSVSREKKESFPLTVTSAQKNPTAFYLCASSILDRGYGYTFGSGTRLTVV.

Notes on this clone: Additional DNA sequences in this sample encode the identical CDR3. The CDR3 reads CASSQDRGSYNEQFF. For the CDR3, the DNA is TGTGCCAGCAGCCAGGACAGGGGCTCCTACAATGAGCAGTTCTTC. The chain is built from TRBV3-1 (or the pseudogene TRBV3-2) and TRBJ2-1; 9 nucleotides match TRBD1. The CDR3 is 15 amino acids. The germline V gene encodes CDR1 LGHDT and CDR2 YNNKEL (reference sequence). J lost 0 bases, V lost 3 bases, and 0 bases had no gene match.

The chain is built from TRBV28 and TRBJ1-6, with D maybe TRBD1 (5 bases). Trimming stripped 5 bases from V and 4 bases from J, with 15 bases between. The CDR3 has 16 residues. Germline assignment: CDR1 MDHEN and CDR2 SYDVKM. CDR3 region: CASSTYPAGYNSPLHF. The CDR3 DNA reads as TGTGCCAGCAGTACTTACCCAGCAGGGTATAATTCACCCCTCCACTTT.

This sequence joins TRBV28 and TRBJ2-3, with TRBD2 identical over 8 bases. Per germline, CDR1 MDHEN and CDR2 SYDVKM. V was clipped by 5 bases and J by 4 bases; unmatched bases: 14. The CDR3 is 17 amino acids. CDR3 sequence (DNA): TGTGCCAGCAGTCCAGGTCCGGGACTAGGGGTGGCAGATACGCAGTATTTT. It translates to CASSPGPGLGVADTQYF.

This clone has only one observation. J is TRBJ2-5 and V is TRBV4-1; TRBD1 matches at 7 bases. The CDR3 runs 15 residues. Germline trimming cut 0 bases from V and 4 bases from J; bases unmatched to any gene: 5. The germline V gene has CDR1 MGHRA and CDR2 YSYEKL. CDR3 DNA sequence: TGCGCCAGCAGCCAAGATGGGGCAGGGGGAGAGACCCAGTACTTC. This encodes CASSQDGAGGETQYF.

The V call is TRBV6-6, the J call TRBJ1-2, with TRBD1 matching over 7 bases. Germline loops: CDR1 MNHNY, CDR2 SVGAGI (reference sequence). The CDR3 is 17 residues long. The V gene end was trimmed by 5 bases and the J gene end by 5 bases; junction bases not matched to a gene: 17. In nucleotides, the CDR3 is TGTGCCAGCAGTCCCACAGGGGCCAACCGCGGTTCATATGGCTACACCTTC. This codes for CASSPTGANRGSYGYTF.

The V gene is TRBV5-4, the J gene TRBJ1-3; D not resolved. V lost 7 bases, J lost 2 bases, and 10 bases lay in between. Germline CDR1 reads SGHNT; CDR2 reads YYREEE (reference sequence). The CDR3 has 13 amino acids. The CDR3 reads CASANPAGNTIYF. CDR3 sequence (DNA): TGTGCCAGCGCCAATCCGGCTGGAAACACCATATATTTT. Variable domain in full (rest from reference TRBV5-4 and TRBJ1-3): ETGVTQSPTHLIKTRGQQVTLRCSSQSGHNTVSWYQQALGQGPQFIFQYYREEENGRGNFPPRFSGLQFPNYSSELNVNALELDDSALYLCASANPAGNTIYFGEGSWLTVV.

The rearrangement joins TRBV28 to TRBJ1-6, with 7 bases lining up with TRBD1. The V segment lost 6 bases and the J segment 5 bases; nucleotides outside the gene matches: 10. Germline V gene data show CDR1 as MDHEN and CDR2 as SYDVKM. This CDR3 is 16 amino acids long. The CDR3 region has the DNA TGTGCCAGCAGCCTTCCGGGACAGATCAATAATTCACCCCTCCACTTT. Translating gives CASSLPGQINNSPLHF.

The V and J genes are TRBV5-4 and TRBJ2-3, with 8 bases that match TRBD2. The ends lost 4 bases at V and 3 bases at J; junction bases unmatched: 10. The CDR3 length is 16 residues. The germline V gene encodes CDR1 SGHNT and CDR2 YYREEE (reference sequence). The DNA for the CDR3 is TGTGCCAGCAGCAGCTATACGGGGGGGACGACAGATACGCAGTATTTT. As protein: CASSSYTGGTTDTQYF.

V usage is TRBV28 and J usage is TRBJ1-1, with D perhaps matching TRBD1 (6 bases). The CDR3 contains 14 residues. Germline V lookup: CDR1 MDHEN, CDR2 SYDVKM. The ends were cut back, 6 bases at V and 3 bases at J, with 14 bases in the middle. As DNA, the CDR3 is TGTGCCAGCAGCCTACAGGGTTTGTACACTGAAGCTTTCTTT. Translation: CASSLQGLYTEAFF. The variable domain in full, completed from reference TRBV28 and TRBJ1-1, reads DVKVTQSSRYLVKRTGEKVFLECVQDMDHENMFWYRQDPGLGLRLIYFSYDVKMKEKGDIPEGYSVSREKKERFSLILESASTNQTSMYLCASSLQGLYTEAFFGQGTRLTVV.

The chain combines TRBV19 with TRBJ1-5; TRBD1 is a possible D gene (5 bases). CDR1 LNHDA and CDR2 SQIVND come from the germline V gene (reference sequence). V gave up 9 bases and J gave up 0 bases, with 15 bases separating them. The length of the CDR3 is 15 residues. The CDR3 DNA sequence: TGTGCCAGGGGGGGGTTCCTCTATAGCAATCAGCCCCAGCATTTT. Protein product: CARGGFLYSNQPQHF.

The chain employs TRBV30 and TRBJ1-5; the match to TRBD1 covers 7 bases. CDR3 length: 15 residues. Germline V gives CDR1 GTSNPN, CDR2 SVGIG (reference sequence). J gave up 11 bases and V 0 bases, and 13 bases lay outside the gene matches. CDR3 coding DNA: TGTGCCTGGAGTGTACTTGCTACAGGGGTAACGGCCCAGCATTTT. Its protein is CAWSVLATGVTAQHF.

This clone was detected once. The J gene is TRBJ1-4, the V gene TRBV15; D unclear. Trimming took 4 bases from V and 8 from J, leaving 11 bases between them. Germline assignment: CDR1 LNHNV and CDR2 YYDKDF (reference sequence). This CDR3 spans 13 amino acids. The CDR3 region is CATSKWRHEKLFF. CDR3 in DNA: TGTGCCACCAGCAAGTGGAGGCACGAAAAACTGTTTTTT.